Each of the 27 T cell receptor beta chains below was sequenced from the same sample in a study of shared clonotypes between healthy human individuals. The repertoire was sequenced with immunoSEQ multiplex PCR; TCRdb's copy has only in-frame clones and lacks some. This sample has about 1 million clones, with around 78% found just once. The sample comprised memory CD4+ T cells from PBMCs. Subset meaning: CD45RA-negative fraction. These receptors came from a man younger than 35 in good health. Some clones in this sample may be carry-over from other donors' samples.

CDR3: CASSLYTLDATRTDTQYF. The DNA for the CDR3 is TGTGCCAGCAGTTTATATACCCTGGACGCTACTCGCACAGATACGCAGTATTTT. This chain joins TRBV28 and TRBJ2-3; D remains unclear. Trimming left V 1 base short and J 1 base short, with 18 bases between. This CDR3 contains 18 residues. CDR1 is MDHEN and CDR2 is SYDVKM in the germline V gene.

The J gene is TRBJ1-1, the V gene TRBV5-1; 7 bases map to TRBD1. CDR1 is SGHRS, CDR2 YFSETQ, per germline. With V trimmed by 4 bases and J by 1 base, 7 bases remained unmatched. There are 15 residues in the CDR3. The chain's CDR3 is CASSPNQGENTEAFF. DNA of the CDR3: TGCGCCAGCAGCCCTAATCAGGGGGAGAACACTGAAGCTTTCTTT.

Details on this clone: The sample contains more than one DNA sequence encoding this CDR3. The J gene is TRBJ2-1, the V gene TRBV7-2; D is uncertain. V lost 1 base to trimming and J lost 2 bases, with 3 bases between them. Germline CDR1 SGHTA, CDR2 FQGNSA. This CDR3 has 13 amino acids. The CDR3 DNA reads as TGTGCCAGCAGCTTAGGCGCCTACAATGAGCAGTTCTTC. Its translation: CASSLGAYNEQFF.

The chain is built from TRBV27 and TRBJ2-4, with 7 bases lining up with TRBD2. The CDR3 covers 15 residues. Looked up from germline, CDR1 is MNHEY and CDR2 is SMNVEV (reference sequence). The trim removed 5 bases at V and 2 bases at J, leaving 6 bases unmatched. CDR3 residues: CASSPTSATKNIQYF. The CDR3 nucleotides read TGTGCCAGCAGTCCCACTAGCGCTACCAAAAACATTCAGTACTTC.

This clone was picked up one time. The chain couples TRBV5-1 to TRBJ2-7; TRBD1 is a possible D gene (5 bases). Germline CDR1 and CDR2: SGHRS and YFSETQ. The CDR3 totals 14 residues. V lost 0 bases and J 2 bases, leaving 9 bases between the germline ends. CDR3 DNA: TGCGCCAGCAGCTTGGAAGGGGTAGCCTACGAGCAGTACTTC. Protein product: CASSLEGVAYEQYF.

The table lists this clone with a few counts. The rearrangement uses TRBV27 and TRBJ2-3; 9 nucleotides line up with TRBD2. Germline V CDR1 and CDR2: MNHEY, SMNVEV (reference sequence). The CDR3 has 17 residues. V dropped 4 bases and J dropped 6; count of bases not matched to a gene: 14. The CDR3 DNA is TGTGCCAGCAGTTGGAGGGGTCGCGGGAGGGCCATTGATACGCAGTATTTT. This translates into CASSWRGRGRAIDTQYF.

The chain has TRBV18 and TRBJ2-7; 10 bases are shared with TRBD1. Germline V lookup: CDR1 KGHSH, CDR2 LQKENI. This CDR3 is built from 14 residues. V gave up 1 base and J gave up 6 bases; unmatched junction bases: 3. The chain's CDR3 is CASSPRQGAAEQYF. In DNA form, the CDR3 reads TGTGCCAGCTCACCACGACAGGGGGCGGCCGAGCAGTACTTC.

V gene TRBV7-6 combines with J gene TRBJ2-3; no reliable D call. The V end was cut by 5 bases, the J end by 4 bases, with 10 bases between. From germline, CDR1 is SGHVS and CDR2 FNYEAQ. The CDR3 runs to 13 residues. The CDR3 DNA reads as TGTGCCAGCAGCCCTAGAGCCTCAGATACGCAGTATTTT. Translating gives CASSPRASDTQYF.

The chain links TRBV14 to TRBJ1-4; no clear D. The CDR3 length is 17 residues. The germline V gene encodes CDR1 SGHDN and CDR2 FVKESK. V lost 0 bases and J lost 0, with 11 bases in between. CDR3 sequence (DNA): TGTGCCAGCAGCCAAGATAGAAACCGCGCAACTAATGAAAAACTGTTTTTT. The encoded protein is CASSQDRNRATNEKLFF.

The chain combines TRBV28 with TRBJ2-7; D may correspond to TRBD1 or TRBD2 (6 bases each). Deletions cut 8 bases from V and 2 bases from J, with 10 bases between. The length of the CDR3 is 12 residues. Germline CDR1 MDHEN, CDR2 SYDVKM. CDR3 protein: CASEGGTYEQYF. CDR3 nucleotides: TGTGCCAGCGAGGGGGGTACCTACGAGCAGTACTTC.

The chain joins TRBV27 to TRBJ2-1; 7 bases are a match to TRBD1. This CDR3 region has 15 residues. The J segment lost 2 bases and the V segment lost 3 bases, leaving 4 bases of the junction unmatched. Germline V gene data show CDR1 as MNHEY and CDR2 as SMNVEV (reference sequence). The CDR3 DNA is TGTGCCAGCAGTTTCAACAGGGGTCCCTACAATGAGCAGTTCTTC. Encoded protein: CASSFNRGPYNEQFF.

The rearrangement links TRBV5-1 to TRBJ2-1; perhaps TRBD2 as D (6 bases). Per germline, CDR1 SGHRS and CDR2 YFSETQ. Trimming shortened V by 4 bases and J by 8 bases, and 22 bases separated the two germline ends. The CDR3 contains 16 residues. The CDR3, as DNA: TGCGCCAGCAGCACCCGGATTAGCGGACCGGGGGATGAGCAGTTCTTC. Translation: CASSTRISGPGDEQFF.

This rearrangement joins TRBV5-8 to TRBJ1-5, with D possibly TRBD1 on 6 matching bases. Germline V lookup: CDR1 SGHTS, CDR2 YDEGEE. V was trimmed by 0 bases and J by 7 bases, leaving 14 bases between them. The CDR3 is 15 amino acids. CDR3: CASSLAGGAWQPQHF. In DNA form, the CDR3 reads TGTGCCAGCAGCTTGGCCGGGGGGGCTTGGCAGCCCCAGCATTTT.

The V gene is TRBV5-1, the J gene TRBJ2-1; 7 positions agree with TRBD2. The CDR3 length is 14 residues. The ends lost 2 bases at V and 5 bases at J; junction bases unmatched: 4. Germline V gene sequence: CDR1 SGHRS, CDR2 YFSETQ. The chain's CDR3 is CASSFGGRDNEQFF. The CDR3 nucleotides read TGCGCCAGCAGCTTCGGGGGGAGGGACAATGAGCAGTTCTTC.

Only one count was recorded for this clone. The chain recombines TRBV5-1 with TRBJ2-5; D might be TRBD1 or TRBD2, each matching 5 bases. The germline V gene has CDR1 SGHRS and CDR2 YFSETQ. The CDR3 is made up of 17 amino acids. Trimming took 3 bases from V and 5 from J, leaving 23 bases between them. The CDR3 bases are TGCGCCAGCAGCTCGGAGGTCGGGATTTTGGCAGGGGAGACCCAGTACTTC. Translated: CASSSEVGILAGETQYF.

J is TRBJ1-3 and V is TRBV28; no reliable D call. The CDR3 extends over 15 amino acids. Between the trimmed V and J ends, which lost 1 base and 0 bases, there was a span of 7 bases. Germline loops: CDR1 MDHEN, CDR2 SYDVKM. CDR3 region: CASSLFGVSGNTIYF. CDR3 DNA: TGTGCCAGCAGTTTATTTGGAGTCTCTGGAAACACCATATATTTT. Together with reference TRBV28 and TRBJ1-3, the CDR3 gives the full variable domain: DVKVTQSSRYLVKRTGEKVFLECVQDMDHENMFWYRQDPGLGLRLIYFSYDVKMKEKGDIPEGYSVSREKKERFSLILESASTNQTSMYLCASSLFGVSGNTIYFGEGSWLTVV.

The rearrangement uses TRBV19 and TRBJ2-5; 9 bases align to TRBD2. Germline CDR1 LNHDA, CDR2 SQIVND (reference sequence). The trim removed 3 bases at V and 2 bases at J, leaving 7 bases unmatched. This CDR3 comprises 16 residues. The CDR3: CASSIQAGGKQETQYF. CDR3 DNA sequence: TGTGCCAGTAGTATTCAGGCGGGAGGGAAGCAAGAGACCCAGTACTTC.

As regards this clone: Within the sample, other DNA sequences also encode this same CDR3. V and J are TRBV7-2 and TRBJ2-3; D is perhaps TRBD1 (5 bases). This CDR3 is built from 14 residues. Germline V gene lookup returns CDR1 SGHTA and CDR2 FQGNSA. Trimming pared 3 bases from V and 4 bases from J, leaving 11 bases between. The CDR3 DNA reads TGTGCCAGCAGCTTGGTTCAGGGCGCAGATACGCAGTATTTT. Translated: CASSLVQGADTQYF. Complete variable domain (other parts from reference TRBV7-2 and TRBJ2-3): GAGVSQSPSNKVTEKGKDVELRCDPISGHTALYWYRQSLGQGLEFLIYFQGNSAPDKSGLPSDRFSAERTGGSVSTLTIQRTQQEDSAVYLCASSLVQGADTQYFGPGTRLTVL.

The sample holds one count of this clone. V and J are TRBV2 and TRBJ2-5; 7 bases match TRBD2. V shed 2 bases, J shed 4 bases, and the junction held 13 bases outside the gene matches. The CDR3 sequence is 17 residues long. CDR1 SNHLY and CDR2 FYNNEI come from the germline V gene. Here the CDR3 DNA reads TGTGCCAGCAGTGAATATCGGCTAGCGGCCCGGGGAGAGACCCAGTACTTC. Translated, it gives CASSEYRLAARGETQYF. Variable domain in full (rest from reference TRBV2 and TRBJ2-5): EPEVTQTPSHQVTQMGQEVILRCVPISNHLYFYWYRQILGQKVEFLVSFYNNEISEKSEIFDDQFSVERPDGSNFTLKIRSTKLEDSAMYFCASSEYRLAARGETQYFGPGTRLLVL.

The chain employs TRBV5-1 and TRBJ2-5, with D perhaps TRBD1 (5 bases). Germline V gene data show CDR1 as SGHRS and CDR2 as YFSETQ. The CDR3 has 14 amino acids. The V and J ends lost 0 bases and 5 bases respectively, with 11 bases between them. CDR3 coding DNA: TGCGCCAGCAGCTTGGCAGGGAATAGGGAGACCCAGTACTTC. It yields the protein CASSLAGNRETQYF.

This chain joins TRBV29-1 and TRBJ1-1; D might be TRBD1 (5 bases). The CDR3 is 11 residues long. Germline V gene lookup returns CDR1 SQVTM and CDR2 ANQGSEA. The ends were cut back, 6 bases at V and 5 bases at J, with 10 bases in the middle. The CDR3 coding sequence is TGCAGCGTGGGGGAGGGTACTGAAGCTTTCTTT. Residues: CSVGEGTEAFF.

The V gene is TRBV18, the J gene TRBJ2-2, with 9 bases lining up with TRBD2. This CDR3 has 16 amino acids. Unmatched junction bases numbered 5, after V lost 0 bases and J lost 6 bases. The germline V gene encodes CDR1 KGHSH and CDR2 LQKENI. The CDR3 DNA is TGTGCCAGCTCACCACCTAGCGGGAGTAGTCCCGGGGAGCTGTTTTTT. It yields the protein CASSPPSGSSPGELFF.

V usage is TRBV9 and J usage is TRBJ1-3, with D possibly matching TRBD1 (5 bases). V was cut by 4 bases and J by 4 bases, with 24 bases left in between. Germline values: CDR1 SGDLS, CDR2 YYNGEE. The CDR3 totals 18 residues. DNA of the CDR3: TGTGCCAGCAGCATAACCGGGACCGGAGGTGGTTACGGAAACACCATATATTTT. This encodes CASSITGTGGGYGNTIYF.

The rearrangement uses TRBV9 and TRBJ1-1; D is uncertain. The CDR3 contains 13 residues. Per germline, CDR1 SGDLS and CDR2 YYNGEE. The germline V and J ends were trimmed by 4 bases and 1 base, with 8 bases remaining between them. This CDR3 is CASSLTQNTEAFF. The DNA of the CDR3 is TGTGCCAGCAGCCTGACACAGAACACTGAAGCTTTCTTT.

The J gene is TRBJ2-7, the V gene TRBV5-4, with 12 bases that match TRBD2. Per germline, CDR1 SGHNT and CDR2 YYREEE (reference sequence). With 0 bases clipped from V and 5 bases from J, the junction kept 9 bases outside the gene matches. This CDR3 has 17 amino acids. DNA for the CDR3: TGTGCCAGCAGCTTGGGGTCTAGCGGGAGGGCCTTCCACGAGCAGTACTTC. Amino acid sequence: CASSLGSSGRAFHEQYF.

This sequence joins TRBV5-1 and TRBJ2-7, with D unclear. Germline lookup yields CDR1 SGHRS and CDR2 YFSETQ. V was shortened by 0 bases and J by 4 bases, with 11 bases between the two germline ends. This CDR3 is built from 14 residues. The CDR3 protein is CASSLVYSKYEQYF. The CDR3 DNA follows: TGCGCCAGCAGCTTGGTTTACAGCAAGTACGAGCAGTACTTC.

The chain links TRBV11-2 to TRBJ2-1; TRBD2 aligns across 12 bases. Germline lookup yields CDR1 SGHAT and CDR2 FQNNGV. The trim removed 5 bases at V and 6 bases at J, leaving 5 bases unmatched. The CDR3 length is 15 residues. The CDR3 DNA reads TGTGCCAGCAGCCAAGGACTAGCGGGAAGCAATGAGCAGTTCTTC. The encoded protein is CASSQGLAGSNEQFF. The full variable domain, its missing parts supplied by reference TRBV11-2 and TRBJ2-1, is EAGVAQSPRYKIIEKRQSVAFWCNPISGHATLYWYQQILGQGPKLLIQFQNNGVVDDSQLPKDRFSAERLKGVDSTLKIQPAKLEDSAVYLCASSQGLAGSNEQFFGPGTRLTVL.